This T cell receptor (beta chain) was recovered during a study of T cell responses to AZD1222 COVID-19 vaccine. The CDR3 loop spans 11 amino acids. V was shortened by 10 bases and J by 4 bases, with 9 bases between the two germline ends. Germline CDR1 reads ENHRY; CDR2 reads SYGVKD. Study-wide findings and caveats: Mostly white British, mostly female donors; authors suggested clonal diversity may be underestimated. Regions 160-218 and 743-854 dominated among vaccine-associated CD4 TCRs spanning spike. There were repertoire samples only from the period after the peak T cell response. Nearly half of spike-specific TCRs reportedly go after variant regions that carry no mutations.

A word on this clone: Its target is unknown.

Sequenced by immunoSEQ multiplex PCR; TCRdb stores in-frame clones only, minus some. The sample comprises around 70,000 clones, roughly 78% of which are singletons, and roughly 21% rests with the top ten. The sequences come from peripheral blood, collected on day 0 of MenACWY control vaccination. V and J are TRBV10-3 and TRBJ2-3; D perhaps matches TRBD1 (6 bases). The clonotype originates from an adult in good health. The CDR3 here is CATTGSDTQYF. As DNA, the CDR3 is TGTGCCACCACAGGGTCAGATACGCAGTATTTT.